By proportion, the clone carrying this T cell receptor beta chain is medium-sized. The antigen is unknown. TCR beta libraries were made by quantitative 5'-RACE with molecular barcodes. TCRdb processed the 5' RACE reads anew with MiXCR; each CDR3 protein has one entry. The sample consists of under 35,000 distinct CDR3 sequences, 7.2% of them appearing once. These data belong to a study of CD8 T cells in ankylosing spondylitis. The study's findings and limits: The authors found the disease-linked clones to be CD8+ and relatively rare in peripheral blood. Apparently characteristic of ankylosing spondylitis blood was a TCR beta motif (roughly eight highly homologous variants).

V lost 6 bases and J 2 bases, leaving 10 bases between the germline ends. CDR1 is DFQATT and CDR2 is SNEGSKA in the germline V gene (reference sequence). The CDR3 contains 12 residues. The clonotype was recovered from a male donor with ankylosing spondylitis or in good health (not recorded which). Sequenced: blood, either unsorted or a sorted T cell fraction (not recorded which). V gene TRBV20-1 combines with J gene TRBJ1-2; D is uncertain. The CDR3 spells CSAQASNYGYTF. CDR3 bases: TGCAGTGCGCAGGCGTCGAACTATGGCTACACCTTC.